Listed here are 4 T cell receptor beta chains from one sample, sequenced in a study of blood T cell repertoires in COVID-19. The method was immunoSEQ multiplex PCR; TCRdb's version includes in-frame clones alone and lacks a portion of them. The table records about 260,000 clones, roughly 88% of them present only once. Sequenced: peripheral blood. Source of these receptors: a woman aged 70-85 years with COVID-19, enrolled during active disease.

The V and J genes are TRBV10-2 and TRBJ1-5, with D unclear. Germline V gene lookup returns CDR1 WSHSY and CDR2 SAAADI. The length of the CDR3 is 14 residues. V lost 2 bases and J 4 bases, leaving 9 bases between the germline ends. The chain's CDR3 is CASSENGFNQPQHF. Written as DNA, the CDR3 is TGCGCCAGCAGTGAGAACGGGTTTAATCAGCCCCAGCATTTT.

This clone was recorded once. CDR3 residues: CASSIGTGFTF. CDR3 coding DNA: TGTGCCAGCAGTATTGGCACAGGGTTCACCTTC. The gene calls are TRBV6-2 or TRBV6-3 and TRBJ1-2; the D gene is possibly TRBD1 (6 bases). The V gene lost 5 bases and the J gene lost 13 bases, with 14 bases spanning the gap. Per the germline V gene, CDR1 is MNHEY and CDR2 is SVGEGT. The CDR3 spans 11 residues.

The chain joins TRBV19 to TRBJ1-5, with D uncertain. The length of the CDR3 is 14 residues. Germline CDR1 LNHDA, CDR2 SQIVND (reference sequence). The V gene lost 3 bases and the J gene lost 0 bases, with 6 bases spanning the gap. CDR3 amino acids: CASSIRYSNQPQHF. The CDR3 DNA sequence: TGTGCCAGTAGTATTAGATATAGCAATCAGCCCCAGCATTTT.

The chain is built from TRBV29-1 and TRBJ2-1; TRBD2 aligns across 8 bases. The V segment lost 8 bases and the J segment 8 bases; nucleotides outside the gene matches: 20. Germline V gene sequence: CDR1 SQVTM, CDR2 ANQGSEA. The CDR3 has 16 residues. The CDR3 protein is CSFRRGAGGPGDEQFF. The CDR3 DNA reads as TGCAGCTTCAGAAGGGGGGCGGGAGGCCCGGGCGATGAGCAGTTCTTC.